This T cell receptor (beta chain) was identified in a study of cytomegalovirus exposure and HLA in healthy donors. PCR was performed using 60 Vbeta and 13 Jbeta primers. The data were produced by immunoSEQ multiplex PCR, yet TCRdb's version contains in-frame clones alone and is incomplete. The sample consists of roughly 180,000 clones, about 80% of them appearing once. Trimming removed 3 bases from V and 5 bases from J, with 4 bases in between. Germline assignment: CDR1 MNHNS and CDR2 SASEGT. The CDR3 length is 11 residues. About this clone: Its antigen is not identified.

Study-level points and caveats: Rare TCR sequences dominated, though some public TCRs recurred in many donors. A previous analysis found most TCR beta V segments productive roughly 90% or roughly 30% of the time. Reportedly, diagnosis of cytomegalovirus status by the classifier showed high specificity and sensitivity.

It was healthy bone marrow donors who served as donors. Sequenced input: PBMCs. The chain employs TRBV6-1 and TRBJ2-5, with D unresolved. The sequence was collected from a woman between 18 and 29 years old in good health and CMV-seropositive. In DNA form, the CDR3 reads TGTGCCAGCAGTGACTTTGAGACCCAGTACTTC. This codes for CASSDFETQYF.